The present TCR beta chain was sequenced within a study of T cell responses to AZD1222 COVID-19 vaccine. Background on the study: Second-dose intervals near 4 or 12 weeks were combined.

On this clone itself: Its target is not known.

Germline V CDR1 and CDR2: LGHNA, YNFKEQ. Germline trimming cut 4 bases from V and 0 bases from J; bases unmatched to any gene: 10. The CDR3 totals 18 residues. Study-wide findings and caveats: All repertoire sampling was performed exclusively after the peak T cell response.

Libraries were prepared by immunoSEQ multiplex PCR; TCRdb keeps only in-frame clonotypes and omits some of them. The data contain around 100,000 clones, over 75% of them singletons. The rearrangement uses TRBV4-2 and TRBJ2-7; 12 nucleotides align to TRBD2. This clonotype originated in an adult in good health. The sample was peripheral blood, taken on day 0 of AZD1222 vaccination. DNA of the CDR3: TGTGCCAGCAGCCGTTACGGGACTAGCGGGTTAGTCTCCTACGAGCAGTACTTC. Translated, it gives CASSRYGTSGLVSYEQYF.